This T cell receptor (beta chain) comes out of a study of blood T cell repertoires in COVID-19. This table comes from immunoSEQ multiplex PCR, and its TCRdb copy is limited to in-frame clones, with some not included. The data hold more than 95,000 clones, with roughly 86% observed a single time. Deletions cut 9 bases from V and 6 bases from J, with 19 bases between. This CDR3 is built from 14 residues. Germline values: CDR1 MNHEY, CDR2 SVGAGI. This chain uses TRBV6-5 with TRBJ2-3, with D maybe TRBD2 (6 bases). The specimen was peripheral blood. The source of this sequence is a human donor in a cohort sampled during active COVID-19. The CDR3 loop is CARRSGGSGDTQYF. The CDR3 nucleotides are TGTGCCAGACGAAGCGGAGGGAGTGGTGATACGCAGTATTTT.